This T cell receptor beta chain was recovered during a study of OX40 agonist ivuxolimab in advanced cancers. Study outcomes and limitations: Antigen targets of the expanded peripheral T cells went undetermined.

This clone was observed a few times. What it binds is unknown. Here immunoSEQ multiplex PCR was the method, and the copy in TCRdb shows in-frame clones only, minus some. The sample has 100,000 to 110,000 clones, approximately 89% seen once. Germline V gene data show CDR1 as MNHEY and CDR2 as SMNVEV (reference sequence). The CDR3 runs to 15 residues. Trimming left V 2 bases short and J 1 base short, with 9 bases between. The chain combines TRBV27 with TRBJ1-5; D unresolved. The source was CD4+ or CD8+ T cells sorted from blood, collected in a trial of the OX40 agonist ivuxolimab. This clonotype was sampled from an adult with an advanced solid tumor such as melanoma, head and neck, liver or kidney cancer. The CDR3 protein is CASSLSVKSNQPQHF. CDR3 sequence (DNA): TGTGCCAGCAGTTTAAGCGTTAAAAGCAATCAGCCCCAGCATTTT.